A selection of T cell receptor beta chains follows, all from one sample in a study of response to subunit inactivated influenza vaccine. One entry per CDR3 protein results from TCRdb running MiXCR on the RT-PCR reads. The repertoire holds roughly 570,000 distinct CDR3 sequences, with 10% to 15% as singletons. The sample here was PBMCs from blood, taken 35 to 45 days after vaccination. These TCRs come from a man aged 45 to 65 who received an inactivated influenza vaccine. The CDR3 runs from the conserved cysteine through the conserved F or W. D genes are given only for firm matches. Rows may omit the clone size; those that give it use once, few, many or a size class.

J,size,D,V,length,DNA,CDR3
TRBJ1-2,NA,TRBD1,TRBV7-9,13,TGTGCCAGCAGCTTAGAGACCGGGACAGACTACACCTTC,CASSLETGTDYTF
TRBJ2-7,NA,TRBD2,TRBV20-1,17,TGCAGTGCTGGGAGGACTAGCGGGAGGCCACGTTCCTACGAGCAGTACTTC,CSAGRTSGRPRSYEQYF
TRBJ2-1,NA,NA,TRBV7-9,15,TGTGCCAGCAGCTTGACGTCCAGGGCCAACGGCGAGCAGTTCTTC,CASSLTSRANGEQFF
TRBJ2-1,many,TRBD1,TRBV20-1,18,TGCAGTGCTAGAGATCGTGGTCAGGGGCCGCAGGGGGACAATGAGCAGTTCTTC,CSARDRGQGPQGDNEQFF
TRBJ2-3,many,NA,TRBV20-1,12,TGCAGTGCGCGTCTGGGGTCAGATACGCAGTATTTT,CSARLGSDTQYF
TRBJ2-3,few,TRBD2,TRBV5-1,16,TGCGCCAGCAGCTTGGATCCGGGAGGAGGCACAGATACGCAGTATTTT,CASSLDPGGGTDTQYF
TRBJ2-1,NA,NA,TRBV28,13,TGTGCCAGCAGCCCGCGATCGAGGAATGAGCAGTTCTTC,CASSPRSRNEQFF
TRBJ2-7,NA,NA,TRBV6-1,17,TGTGCCAGCAGTGAAGCGCTTCGCAGGGACGTAAACTACGAGCAGTACTTC,CASSEALRRDVNYEQYF
TRBJ2-5,few,NA,TRBV7-8,13,TGTGCCAGCAGCCTACTAACGGACAGAGAACAGTACTTC,CASSLLTDREQYF
TRBJ2-3,NA,NA,TRBV7-9,14,TGTGCCAGCAGCGGGATACAGGCAACGGATACGCAGTATTTT,CASSGIQATDTQYF
TRBJ2-3,many,NA,TRBV20-1,12,TGCAGTGCTAGTAGAGAGGGGGATACGCAGTATTTT,CSASREGDTQYF
TRBJ2-1,NA,NA,TRBV19,13,TGTGCCAGTAGTATAGTTCCCCTCAATGAGCAGTTCTTC,CASSIVPLNEQFF
TRBJ1-6,NA,NA,TRBV7-9,13,TGTGCCAGCTCACGACAGGCCGAGGGGGCCCTCCACTTT,CASSRQAEGALHF
TRBJ2-1,NA,NA,TRBV28,13,TGTGCCAGCAGTTTGGCCGGGGGACCAGAGCAGTTCTTC,CASSLAGGPEQFF
TRBJ2-1,few,TRBD2,TRBV4-3,16,TGCGCCAGCAGCCGGGGAGGACTAGCGGACTACAATGAGCAGTTCTTC,CASSRGGLADYNEQFF
TRBJ2-1,NA,TRBD1,TRBV6-1,14,TGTGCCAGCAGCCTGGGACAGGGGGCCGATGAGCAGTTCTTC,CASSLGQGADEQFF